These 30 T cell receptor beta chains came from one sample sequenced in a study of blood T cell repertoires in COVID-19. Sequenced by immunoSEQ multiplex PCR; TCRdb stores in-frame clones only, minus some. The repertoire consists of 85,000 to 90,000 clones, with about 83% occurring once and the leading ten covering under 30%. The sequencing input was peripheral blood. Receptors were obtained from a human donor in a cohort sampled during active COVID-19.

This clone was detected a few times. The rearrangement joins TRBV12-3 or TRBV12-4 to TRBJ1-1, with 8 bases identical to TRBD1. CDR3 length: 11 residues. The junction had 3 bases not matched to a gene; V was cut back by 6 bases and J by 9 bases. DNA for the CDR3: TGTGCCAGCAGGGGACAGGACCAAGCTTTCTTT. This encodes CASRGQDQAFF.

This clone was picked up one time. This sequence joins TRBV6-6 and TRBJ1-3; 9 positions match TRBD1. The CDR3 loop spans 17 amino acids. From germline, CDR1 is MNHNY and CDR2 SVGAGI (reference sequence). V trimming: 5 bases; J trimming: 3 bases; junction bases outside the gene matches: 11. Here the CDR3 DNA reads TGTGCCAGCAGTCACGGACCCGGGACAGGGAATGGAAACACCATATATTTT. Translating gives CASSHGPGTGNGNTIYF.

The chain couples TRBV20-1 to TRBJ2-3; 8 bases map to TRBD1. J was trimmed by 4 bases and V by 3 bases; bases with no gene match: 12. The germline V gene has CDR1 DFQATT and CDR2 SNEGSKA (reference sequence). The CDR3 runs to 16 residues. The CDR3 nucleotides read TGCAGTGCTAGTAATCGACAGGGGATTTTTTCAGATACGCAGTATTTT. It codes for CSASNRQGIFSDTQYF.

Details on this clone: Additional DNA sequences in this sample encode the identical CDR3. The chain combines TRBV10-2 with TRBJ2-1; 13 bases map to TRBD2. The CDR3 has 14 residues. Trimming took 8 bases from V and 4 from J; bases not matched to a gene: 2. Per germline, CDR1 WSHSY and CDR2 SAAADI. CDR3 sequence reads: CASRLAGGYNEQFF. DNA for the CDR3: TGCGCCAGCCGACTAGCGGGGGGATACAATGAGCAGTTCTTC.

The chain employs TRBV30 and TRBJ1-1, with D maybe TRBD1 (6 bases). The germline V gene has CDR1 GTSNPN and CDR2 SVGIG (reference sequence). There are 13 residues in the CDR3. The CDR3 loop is CAVKTGMNTEAFF. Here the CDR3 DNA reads TGTGCAGTAAAGACAGGCATGAACACTGAAGCTTTCTTT.

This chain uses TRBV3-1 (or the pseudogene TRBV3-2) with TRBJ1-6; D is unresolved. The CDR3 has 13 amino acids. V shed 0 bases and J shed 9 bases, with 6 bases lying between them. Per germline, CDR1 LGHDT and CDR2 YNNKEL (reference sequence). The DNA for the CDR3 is TGTGCCAGCAGCCAAGACCCCCGTTCACCCCTCCACTTT. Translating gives CASSQDPRSPLHF.

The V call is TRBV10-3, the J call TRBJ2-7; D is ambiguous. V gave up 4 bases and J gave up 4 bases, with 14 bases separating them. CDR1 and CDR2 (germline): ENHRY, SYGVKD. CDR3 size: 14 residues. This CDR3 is CAISVAGASYEQYF. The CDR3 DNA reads TGTGCCATCAGTGTAGCCGGAGCCTCTTACGAGCAGTACTTC.

The CDR3 protein is CASSQFHTLGLNEQFF. CDR3 bases: TGTGCCAGCAGCCAATTTCACACATTGGGACTCAATGAGCAGTTCTTC. This chain joins TRBV5-4 and TRBJ2-1, with D perhaps matching TRBD2 (6 bases). The ends were cut back, 4 bases at V and 6 bases at J, with 20 bases in the middle. Germline values: CDR1 SGHNT, CDR2 YYREEE (reference sequence). This CDR3 is 16 amino acids long.

The CDR3 region has the DNA TGTGCCAGTAGTTGGGGACTCCAAACAGATACGCAGTATTTT. As protein: CASSWGLQTDTQYF. The chain employs TRBV19 and TRBJ2-3; possible D gene TRBD2, 6 bases. The CDR3 spans 14 residues. Germline CDR1 reads LNHDA; CDR2 reads SQIVND (reference sequence). V lost 5 bases, J lost 3 bases, and 12 bases lay in between.

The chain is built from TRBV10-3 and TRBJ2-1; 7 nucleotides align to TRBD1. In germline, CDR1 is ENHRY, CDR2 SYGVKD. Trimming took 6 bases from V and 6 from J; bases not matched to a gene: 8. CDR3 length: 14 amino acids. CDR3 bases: TGTGCCATCAGCAACGACAGGGAAGCCAATGAGCAGTTCTTC. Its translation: CAISNDREANEQFF.

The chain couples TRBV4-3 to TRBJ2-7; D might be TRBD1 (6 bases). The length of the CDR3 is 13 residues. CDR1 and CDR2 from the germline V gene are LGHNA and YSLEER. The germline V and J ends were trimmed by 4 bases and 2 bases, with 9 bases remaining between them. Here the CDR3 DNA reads TGCGCCAGCAGCCGGGACAATCCCTACGAGCAGTACTTC. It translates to CASSRDNPYEQYF.

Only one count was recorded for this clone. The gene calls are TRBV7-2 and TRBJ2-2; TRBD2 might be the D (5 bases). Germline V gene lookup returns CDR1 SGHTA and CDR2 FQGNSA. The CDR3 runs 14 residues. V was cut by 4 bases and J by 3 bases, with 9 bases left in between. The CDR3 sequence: CASSSPGYTGELFF. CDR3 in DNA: TGTGCCAGCAGCTCCCCGGGATACACCGGGGAGCTGTTTTTT.

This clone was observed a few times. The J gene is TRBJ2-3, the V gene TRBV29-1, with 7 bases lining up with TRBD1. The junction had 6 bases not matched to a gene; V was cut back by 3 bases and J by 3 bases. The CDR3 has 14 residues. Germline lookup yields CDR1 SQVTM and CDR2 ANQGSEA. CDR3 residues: CSVDKPQGTDTQYF. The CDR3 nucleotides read TGCAGCGTTGATAAACCACAGGGGACAGATACGCAGTATTTT.

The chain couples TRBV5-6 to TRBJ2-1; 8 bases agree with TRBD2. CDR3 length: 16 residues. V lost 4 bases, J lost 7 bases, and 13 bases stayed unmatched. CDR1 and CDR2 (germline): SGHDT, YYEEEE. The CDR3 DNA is TGTGCCAGCAGCCCCGGACTAGCTGGGAGGGGGAATGAGCAGTTCTTC. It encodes CASSPGLAGRGNEQFF.

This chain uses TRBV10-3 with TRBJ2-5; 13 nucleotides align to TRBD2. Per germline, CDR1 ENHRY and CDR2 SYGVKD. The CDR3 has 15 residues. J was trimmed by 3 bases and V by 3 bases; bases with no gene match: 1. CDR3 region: CAISDGTSGKETQYF. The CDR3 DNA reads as TGTGCCATCAGTGATGGGACTAGCGGGAAAGAGACCCAGTACTTC.

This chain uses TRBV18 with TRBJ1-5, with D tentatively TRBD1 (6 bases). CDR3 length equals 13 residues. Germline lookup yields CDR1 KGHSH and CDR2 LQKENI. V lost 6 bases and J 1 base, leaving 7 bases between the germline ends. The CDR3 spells CASSGQSNQPQHF. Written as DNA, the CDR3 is TGTGCCAGCTCCGGACAGAGCAATCAGCCCCAGCATTTT.

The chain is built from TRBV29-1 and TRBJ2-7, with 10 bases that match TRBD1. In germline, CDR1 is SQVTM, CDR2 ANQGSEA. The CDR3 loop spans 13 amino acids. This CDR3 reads CRPGQGEQYEQYF. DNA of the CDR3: TGCAGGCCCGGACAGGGGGAACAGTACGAGCAGTACTTC.

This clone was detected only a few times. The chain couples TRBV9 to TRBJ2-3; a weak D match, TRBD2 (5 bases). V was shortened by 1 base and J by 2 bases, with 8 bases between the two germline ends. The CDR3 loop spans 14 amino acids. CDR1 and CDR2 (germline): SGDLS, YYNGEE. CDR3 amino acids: CASSVTGFTDTQYF. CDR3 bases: TGTGCCAGCAGCGTAACGGGGTTCACAGATACGCAGTATTTT.

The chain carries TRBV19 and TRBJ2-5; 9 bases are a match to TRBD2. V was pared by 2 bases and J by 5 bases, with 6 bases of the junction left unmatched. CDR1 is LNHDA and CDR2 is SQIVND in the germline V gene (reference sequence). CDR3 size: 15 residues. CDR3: CASSIQAGGGETQYF. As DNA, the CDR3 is TGTGCCAGTAGTATACAAGCGGGGGGAGGGGAGACCCAGTACTTC.

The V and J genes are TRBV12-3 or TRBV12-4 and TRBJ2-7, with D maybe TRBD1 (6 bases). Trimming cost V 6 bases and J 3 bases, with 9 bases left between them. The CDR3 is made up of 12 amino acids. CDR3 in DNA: TGTGCCAGCAGGGAACAGGGCTACGAGCAGTACTTC. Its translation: CASREQGYEQYF.

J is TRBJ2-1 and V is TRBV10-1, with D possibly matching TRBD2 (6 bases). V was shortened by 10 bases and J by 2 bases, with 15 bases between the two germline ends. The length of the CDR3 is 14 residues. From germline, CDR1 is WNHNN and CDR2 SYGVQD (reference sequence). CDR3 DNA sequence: TGCGCCACAGCTCAGGGACTTCCCTACAATGAGCAGTTCTTC. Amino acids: CATAQGLPYNEQFF.

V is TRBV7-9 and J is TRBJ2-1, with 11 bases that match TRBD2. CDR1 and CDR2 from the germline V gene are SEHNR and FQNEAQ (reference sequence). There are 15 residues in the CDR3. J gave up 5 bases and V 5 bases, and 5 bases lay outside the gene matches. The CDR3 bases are TGTGCCAGCAGCCAGGGACTAGCGGACAACAATGAGCAGTTCTTC. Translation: CASSQGLADNNEQFF.

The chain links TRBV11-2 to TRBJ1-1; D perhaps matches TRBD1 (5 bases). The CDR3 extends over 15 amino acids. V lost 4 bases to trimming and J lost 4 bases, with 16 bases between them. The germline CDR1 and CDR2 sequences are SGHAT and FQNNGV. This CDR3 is CASSYRGDLGTEAFF. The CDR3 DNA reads TGTGCCAGCAGCTATCGGGGGGATCTTGGCACTGAAGCTTTCTTT.

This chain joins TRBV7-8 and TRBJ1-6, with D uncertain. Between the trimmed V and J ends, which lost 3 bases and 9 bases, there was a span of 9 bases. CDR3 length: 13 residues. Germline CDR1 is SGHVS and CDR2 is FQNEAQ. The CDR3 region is CASSLEQSSPLHF. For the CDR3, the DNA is TGTGCCAGCAGCTTGGAACAGTCTTCACCCCTCCACTTT. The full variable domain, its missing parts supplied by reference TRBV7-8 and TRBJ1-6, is GAGVSQSPRYKVAKRGQDVALRCDPISGHVSLFWYQQALGQGPEFLTYFQNEAQLDKSGLPSDRFFAERPEGSVSTLKIQRTQQEDSAVYLCASSLEQSSPLHFGNGTRLTVT.

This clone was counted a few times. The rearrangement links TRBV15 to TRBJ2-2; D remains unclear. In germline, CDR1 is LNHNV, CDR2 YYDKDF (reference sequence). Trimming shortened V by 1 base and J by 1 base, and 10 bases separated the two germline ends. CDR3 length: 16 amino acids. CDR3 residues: CATSRGSRLNTGELFF. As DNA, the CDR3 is TGTGCCACCAGCAGAGGAAGCCGATTGAACACCGGGGAGCTGTTTTTT. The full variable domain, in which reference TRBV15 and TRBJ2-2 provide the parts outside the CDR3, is DAMVIQNPRYQVTQFGKPVTLSCSQTLNHNVMYWYQQKSSQAPKLLFHYYDKDFNNEADTPDNFQSRRPNTSFCFLDIRSPGLGDTAMYLCATSRGSRLNTGELFFGEGSRLTVL.

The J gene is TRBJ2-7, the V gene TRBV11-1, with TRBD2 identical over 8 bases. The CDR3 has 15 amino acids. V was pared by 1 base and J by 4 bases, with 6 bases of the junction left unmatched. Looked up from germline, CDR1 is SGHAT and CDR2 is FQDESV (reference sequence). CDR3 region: CASSLGSGRGYEQYF. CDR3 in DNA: TGTGCCAGCAGCTTAGGAAGCGGGAGAGGTTACGAGCAGTACTTC. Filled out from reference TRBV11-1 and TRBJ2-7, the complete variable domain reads EAEVAQSPRYKITEKSQAVAFWCDPISGHATLYWYRQILGQGPELLVQFQDESVVDDSQLPKDRFSAERLKGVDSTLKIQPAELGDSAMYLCASSLGSGRGYEQYFGPGTRLTVT.

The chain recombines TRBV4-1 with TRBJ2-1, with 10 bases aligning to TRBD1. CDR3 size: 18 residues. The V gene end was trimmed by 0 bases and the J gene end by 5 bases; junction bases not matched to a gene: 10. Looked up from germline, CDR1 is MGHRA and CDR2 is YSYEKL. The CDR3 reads CASSQEGTGVTMDNEQFF. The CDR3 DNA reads TGCGCCAGCAGCCAAGAGGGGACAGGGGTTACTATGGACAATGAGCAGTTCTTC.

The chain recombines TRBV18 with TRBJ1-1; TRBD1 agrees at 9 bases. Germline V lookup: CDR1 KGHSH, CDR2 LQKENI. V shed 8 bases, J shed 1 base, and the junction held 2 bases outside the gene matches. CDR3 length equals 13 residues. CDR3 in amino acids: CASGTGRNTEAFF. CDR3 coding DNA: TGTGCCAGCGGGACAGGGCGGAACACTGAAGCTTTCTTT.

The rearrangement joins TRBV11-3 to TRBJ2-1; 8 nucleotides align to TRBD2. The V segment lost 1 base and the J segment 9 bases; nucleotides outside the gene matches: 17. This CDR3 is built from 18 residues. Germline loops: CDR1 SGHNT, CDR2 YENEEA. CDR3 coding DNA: TGTGCCAGCAGCTTAGGAAGCTTGGGGAGCGGGGGAGAGGGTGAGCAGTTCTTC. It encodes CASSLGSLGSGGEGEQFF.

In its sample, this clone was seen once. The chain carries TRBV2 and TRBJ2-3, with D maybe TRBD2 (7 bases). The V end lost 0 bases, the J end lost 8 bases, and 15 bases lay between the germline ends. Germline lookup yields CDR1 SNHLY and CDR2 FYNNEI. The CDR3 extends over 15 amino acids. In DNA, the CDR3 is TGTGCCAGCAGTGAAGCGGCGGGGGCAGTAGGTACGCAGTATTTT. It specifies CASSEAAGAVGTQYF.